This TCR beta chain was captured by sequencing in a study of T cell changes during pregnancy in multiple sclerosis. Here immunoSEQ multiplex PCR was the method, and the copy in TCRdb shows in-frame clones only, minus some. Of 11,000 or so clones listed, around 94% are singletons. V was clipped by 5 bases and J by 4 bases, with 8 bases between them. This CDR3 contains 13 residues. Germline assignment: CDR1 SGHAT and CDR2 FQNNGV. This chain uses TRBV11-2 with TRBJ2-2, with unresolved D. The sequences come from CD4+ T cells from peripheral blood mononuclear cells, collected before pregnancy. The source of this sequence is a female donor with multiple sclerosis, enrolled in a pregnancy study. The CDR3 reads CASSPYTTGELFF. DNA for the CDR3: TGTGCCAGCAGCCCGTACACCACCGGGGAGCTGTTTTTT.